Listed below are T cell receptor beta chains from one sample, sequenced in a study of shared clonotypes between healthy human individuals. TCRdb's copy holds only in-frame clones and misses some; the assay was immunoSEQ multiplex PCR. The table records about 99,000 clones, less than 60% of them present only once. Sequenced input: PBMCs. The receptor set was obtained from a woman aged 35 to 49 in good health. Some clones in this sample may be carry-over from other donors' samples. Each CDR3 is given with its conserved first and last residue. D genes are given only for firm matches.

d_gene: -
v_gene: TRBV30
j_gene: TRBJ2-2
CDR3aa: CAWSVHKGRSGTGELFF

d_gene: TRBD2
v_gene: TRBV29-1
j_gene: TRBJ2-7
CDR3aa: CSGLGLAGDEQYF

d_gene: -
v_gene: TRBV5-1
j_gene: TRBJ1-2
CDR3aa: CASSIGTSESYGYTF

d_gene: TRBD2
v_gene: TRBV18
j_gene: TRBJ2-7
CDR3aa: CASSPWGGYEQYF

d_gene: -
v_gene: TRBV6-5
j_gene: TRBJ1-1
CDR3aa: CASSRGGDTEAFF

d_gene: -
v_gene: TRBV29-1
j_gene: TRBJ2-7
CDR3aa: CSVCLGAEDEQYF

d_gene: -
v_gene: TRBV30
j_gene: TRBJ2-3
CDR3aa: CAWRRGSEADTQYF

d_gene: -
v_gene: TRBV27
j_gene: TRBJ1-4
CDR3aa: CASSFLREPNEKLFF

d_gene: -
v_gene: TRBV7-9
j_gene: TRBJ2-7
CDR3aa: CASSLADSVHEQYF

d_gene: TRBD1
v_gene: TRBV30
j_gene: TRBJ2-7
CDR3aa: CAWSVGRGSYEQYF

d_gene: -
v_gene: TRBV6-5
j_gene: TRBJ2-5
CDR3aa: CASSFRETQYF

d_gene: TRBD2
v_gene: TRBV5-1
j_gene: TRBJ2-7
CDR3aa: CASRTSWGLADTPEQYF

d_gene: -
v_gene: TRBV7-3
j_gene: TRBJ2-7
CDR3aa: CASSPHGDEQYF

d_gene: -
v_gene: TRBV18
j_gene: TRBJ1-1
CDR3aa: CASSPERMGTEAFF

d_gene: -
v_gene: TRBV7-2
j_gene: TRBJ2-7
CDR3aa: CASSTAPYEQYF

d_gene: -
v_gene: TRBV18
j_gene: TRBJ1-6
CDR3aa: CASSASPSFSPLHF

d_gene: TRBD1
v_gene: TRBV27
j_gene: TRBJ2-1
CDR3aa: CASSLGTGMYNEQFF

d_gene: -
v_gene: TRBV4-1
j_gene: TRBJ2-6
CDR3aa: CASSQDIRAGANVLTF

d_gene: -
v_gene: TRBV7-8
j_gene: -
CDR3aa: CASSFLRYSPYEQYF

d_gene: -
v_gene: TRBV10-2
j_gene: TRBJ1-5
CDR3aa: CASSESEQDDQPQHF

d_gene: TRBD1
v_gene: TRBV28
j_gene: TRBJ2-1
CDR3aa: CASSFPPPGQAYNEQFF

d_gene: -
v_gene: TRBV6-5
j_gene: TRBJ1-4
CDR3aa: CASSYGSFGNEKLFF

d_gene: -
v_gene: TRBV6-4
j_gene: TRBJ2-2
CDR3aa: CASSERDAGELFF

d_gene: TRBD2
v_gene: TRBV28
j_gene: TRBJ2-3
CDR3aa: CASRGLAGSGGTQYF

d_gene: -
v_gene: TRBV28
j_gene: TRBJ2-1
CDR3aa: CASSPPGGRGEQFF

d_gene: -
v_gene: TRBV29-1
j_gene: TRBJ2-1
CDR3aa: CSVGSGNEQFF

d_gene: TRBD1
v_gene: TRBV30
j_gene: TRBJ1-2
CDR3aa: CAWSSGTGINYGYTF

d_gene: -
v_gene: TRBV11-2
j_gene: TRBJ1-4
CDR3aa: CASSSLRPGLVSEKLFF

d_gene: -
v_gene: TRBV21-1
j_gene: TRBJ1-5
CDR3aa: CASSKVEPRTFRSNQPQHF

d_gene: -
v_gene: TRBV5-1
j_gene: TRBJ2-3
CDR3aa: CASSRGQWGTDTQYF

d_gene: -
v_gene: TRBV6-6
j_gene: TRBJ2-2
CDR3aa: CASSYSLSTGELFF

d_gene: TRBD2
v_gene: TRBV18
j_gene: TRBJ2-7
CDR3aa: CASSQTTSGIYEQYF

d_gene: TRBD1
v_gene: TRBV5-1
j_gene: TRBJ1-1
CDR3aa: CASSVDRGLVGRNTEAFF

d_gene: -
v_gene: TRBV7-8
j_gene: TRBJ2-3
CDR3aa: CASSPWGFTSTDTQYF

d_gene: -
v_gene: TRBV5-1
j_gene: TRBJ2-2
CDR3aa: CASSLGGAAGELFF

d_gene: -
v_gene: TRBV4-3
j_gene: TRBJ1-1
CDR3aa: CASSRTWTGGTEAFF

d_gene: TRBD1
v_gene: TRBV9
j_gene: TRBJ1-4
CDR3aa: CASSETGIANEKLLF

d_gene: TRBD1
v_gene: TRBV5-1
j_gene: TRBJ2-7
CDR3aa: CASSAGQGASYEQYF

d_gene: -
v_gene: TRBV9
j_gene: TRBJ2-1
CDR3aa: CASSVARGSEQFF

d_gene: TRBD1
v_gene: TRBV9
j_gene: TRBJ1-1
CDR3aa: CASSVRQGGDTEAFF

d_gene: TRBD2
v_gene: TRBV27
j_gene: TRBJ2-2
CDR3aa: CATKGLAGGTGELFF

d_gene: -
v_gene: TRBV5-5
j_gene: TRBJ1-5
CDR3aa: CASSLGSGGQPQHF

d_gene: -
v_gene: TRBV28
j_gene: TRBJ2-1
CDR3aa: CASSWRLEKIF

d_gene: -
v_gene: TRBV30
j_gene: TRBJ1-4
CDR3aa: CAVRLMDEKLFF

d_gene: -
v_gene: TRBV29-1
j_gene: TRBJ1-5
CDR3aa: CSVGSHNQPQHF

d_gene: -
v_gene: TRBV7-8
j_gene: TRBJ2-7
CDR3aa: CASSLGQGRNEQYF

d_gene: -
v_gene: TRBV30
j_gene: TRBJ2-1
CDR3aa: CAWSKVRGNEQFF

d_gene: TRBD1
v_gene: TRBV25-1
j_gene: TRBJ2-1
CDR3aa: CASSAGTGDLDEQFF

d_gene: -
v_gene: TRBV30
j_gene: TRBJ2-3
CDR3aa: CAWGTYTDTQYF

d_gene: TRBD1
v_gene: TRBV5-1
j_gene: TRBJ2-7
CDR3aa: CASSLEGTGGLNEQYF

d_gene: -
v_gene: TRBV4-2
j_gene: TRBJ2-3
CDR3aa: CASSQDRAASSTDTQYF

d_gene: TRBD2
v_gene: TRBV4-1
j_gene: TRBJ2-3
CDR3aa: CASSWTSGMTDTQYF

d_gene: -
v_gene: TRBV6-6
j_gene: TRBJ2-1
CDR3aa: CASSYVGGHEQFF

d_gene: TRBD1
v_gene: TRBV6-9
j_gene: TRBJ2-2
CDR3aa: CASSTGDAGELFF

d_gene: -
v_gene: TRBV6-1
j_gene: TRBJ2-3
CDR3aa: CASSSRGLTDTQYF

d_gene: -
v_gene: TRBV4-3
j_gene: TRBJ1-5
CDR3aa: CASSPNRGNQPQHF

d_gene: -
v_gene: TRBV9
j_gene: TRBJ1-2
CDR3aa: CASSAGDLLLSYTF